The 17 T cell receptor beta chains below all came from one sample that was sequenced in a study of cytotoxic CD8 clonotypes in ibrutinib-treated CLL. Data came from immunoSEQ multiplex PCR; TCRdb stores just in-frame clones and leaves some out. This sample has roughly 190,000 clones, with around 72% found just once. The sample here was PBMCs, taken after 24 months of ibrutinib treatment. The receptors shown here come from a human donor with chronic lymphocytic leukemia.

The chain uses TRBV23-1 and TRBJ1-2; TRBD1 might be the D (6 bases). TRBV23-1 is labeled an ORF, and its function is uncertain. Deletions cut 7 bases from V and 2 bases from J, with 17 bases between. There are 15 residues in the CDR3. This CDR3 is CASTGLQGRNYGYTF. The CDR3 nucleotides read TGCGCCAGCACCGGATTACAGGGAAGGAACTATGGCTACACCTTC.

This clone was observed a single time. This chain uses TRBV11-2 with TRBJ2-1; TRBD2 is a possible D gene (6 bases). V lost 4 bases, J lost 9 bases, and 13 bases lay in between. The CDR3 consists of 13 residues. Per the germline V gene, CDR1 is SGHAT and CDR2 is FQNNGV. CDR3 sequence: CASSWGVRAEQFF. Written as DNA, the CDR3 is TGTGCCAGCAGCTGGGGGGTCAGGGCTGAGCAGTTCTTC.

CDR3 in amino acids: CASSLGAESYEQYF. The CDR3, as DNA: TGCGCCAGCAGCTTGGGGGCGGAGTCCTACGAGCAGTACTTC. The chain uses TRBV5-1 and TRBJ2-7, with D uncertain. CDR1 SGHRS and CDR2 YFSETQ come from the germline V gene. CDR3 length: 14 residues. With 0 bases removed from V and 1 base from J, the gap between germline ends came to 8 bases.

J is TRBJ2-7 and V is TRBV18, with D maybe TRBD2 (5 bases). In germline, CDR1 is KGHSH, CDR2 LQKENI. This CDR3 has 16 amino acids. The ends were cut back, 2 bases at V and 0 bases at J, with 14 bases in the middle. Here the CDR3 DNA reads TGTGCCAGCTCACCAAACAGCGGATTGAGCTCCTACGAGCAGTACTTC. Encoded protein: CASSPNSGLSSYEQYF.

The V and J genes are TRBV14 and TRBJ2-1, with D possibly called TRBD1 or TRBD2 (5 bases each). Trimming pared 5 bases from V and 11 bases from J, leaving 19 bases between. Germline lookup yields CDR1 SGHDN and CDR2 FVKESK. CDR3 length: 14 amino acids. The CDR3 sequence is CASSASTRGPKQFF. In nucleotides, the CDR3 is TGTGCCAGCAGCGCCTCTACTAGGGGCCCGAAGCAGTTCTTC.

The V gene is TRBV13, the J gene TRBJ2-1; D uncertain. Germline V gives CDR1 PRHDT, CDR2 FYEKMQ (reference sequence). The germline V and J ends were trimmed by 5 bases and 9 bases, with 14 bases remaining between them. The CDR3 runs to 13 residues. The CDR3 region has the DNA TGTGCCAGCAGCCAAGACCGGTATCTTGAGCAGTTCTTC. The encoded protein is CASSQDRYLEQFF.

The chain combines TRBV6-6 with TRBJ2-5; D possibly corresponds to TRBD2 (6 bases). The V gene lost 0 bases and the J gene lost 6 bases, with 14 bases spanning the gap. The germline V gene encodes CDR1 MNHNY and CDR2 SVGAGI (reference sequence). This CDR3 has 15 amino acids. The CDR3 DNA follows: TGTGCCAGCAGTTACTCGAGAGGAGGGATCAAGACCCAGTACTTC. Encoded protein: CASSYSRGGIKTQYF.

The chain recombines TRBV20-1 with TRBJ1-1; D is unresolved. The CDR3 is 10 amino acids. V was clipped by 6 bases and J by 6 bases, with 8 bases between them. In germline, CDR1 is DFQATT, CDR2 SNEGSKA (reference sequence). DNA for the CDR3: TGCAGTGCAGGGCCGGCTGAAGCTTTCTTT. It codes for CSAGPAEAFF.

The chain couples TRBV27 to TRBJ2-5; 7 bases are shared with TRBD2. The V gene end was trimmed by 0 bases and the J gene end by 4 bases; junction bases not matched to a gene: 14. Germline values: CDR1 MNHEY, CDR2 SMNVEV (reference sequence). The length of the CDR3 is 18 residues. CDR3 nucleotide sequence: TGTGCCAGCAGTTTATCTCGGCTAGCGGCCCGAGGGAGAGAGACCCAGTACTTC. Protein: CASSLSRLAARGRETQYF.

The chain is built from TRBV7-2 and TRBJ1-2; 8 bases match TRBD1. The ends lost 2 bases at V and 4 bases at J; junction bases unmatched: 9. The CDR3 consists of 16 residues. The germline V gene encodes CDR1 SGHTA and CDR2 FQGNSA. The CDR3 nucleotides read TGTGCCAGCAGCTTACAGCCGGGACAGGCTGCCTATGGCTACACCTTC. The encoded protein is CASSLQPGQAAYGYTF.

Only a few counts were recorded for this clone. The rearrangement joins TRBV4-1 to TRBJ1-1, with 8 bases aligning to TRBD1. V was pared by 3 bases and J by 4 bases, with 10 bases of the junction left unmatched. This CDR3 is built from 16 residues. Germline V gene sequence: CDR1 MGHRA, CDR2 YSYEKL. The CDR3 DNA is TGCGCCAGCAGCCATTCCGGCAGGGGGCGCGGCACTGAAGCTTTCTTT. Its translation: CASSHSGRGRGTEAFF.

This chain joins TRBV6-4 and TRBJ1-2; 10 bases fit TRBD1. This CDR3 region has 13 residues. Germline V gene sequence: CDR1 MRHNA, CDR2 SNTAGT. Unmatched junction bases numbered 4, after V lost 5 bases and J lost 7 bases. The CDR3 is CASSPGDRGGYTF. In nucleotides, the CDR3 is TGTGCCAGCAGTCCCGGGGACAGGGGTGGCTACACCTTC.

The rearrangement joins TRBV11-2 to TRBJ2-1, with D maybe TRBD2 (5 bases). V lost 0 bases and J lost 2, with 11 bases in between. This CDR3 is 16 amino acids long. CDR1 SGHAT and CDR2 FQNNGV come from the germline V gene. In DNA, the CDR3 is TGTGCCAGCAGCTTAGAAGTGCGGGCAACCTACAATGAGCAGTTCTTC. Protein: CASSLEVRATYNEQFF.

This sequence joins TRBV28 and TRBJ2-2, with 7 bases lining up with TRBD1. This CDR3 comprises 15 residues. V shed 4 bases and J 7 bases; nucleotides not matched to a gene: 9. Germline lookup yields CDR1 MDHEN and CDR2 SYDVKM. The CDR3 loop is CASSYDRVRIGELFF. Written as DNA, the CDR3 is TGTGCCAGCAGTTACGACAGGGTCCGTATCGGGGAGCTGTTTTTT.

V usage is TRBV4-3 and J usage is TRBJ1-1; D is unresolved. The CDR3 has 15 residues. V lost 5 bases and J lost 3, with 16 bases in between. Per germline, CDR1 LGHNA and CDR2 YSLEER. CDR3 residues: CASSSRRGRHTEAFF. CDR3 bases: TGCGCCAGCAGCTCCCGTAGAGGGAGGCACACTGAAGCTTTCTTT.

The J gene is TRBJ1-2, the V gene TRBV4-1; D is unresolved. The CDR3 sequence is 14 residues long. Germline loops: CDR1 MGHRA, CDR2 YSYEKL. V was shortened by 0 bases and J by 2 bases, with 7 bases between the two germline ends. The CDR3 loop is CASSQEDGNYGYTF. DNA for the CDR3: TGCGCCAGCAGCCAAGAAGACGGAAACTATGGCTACACCTTC.

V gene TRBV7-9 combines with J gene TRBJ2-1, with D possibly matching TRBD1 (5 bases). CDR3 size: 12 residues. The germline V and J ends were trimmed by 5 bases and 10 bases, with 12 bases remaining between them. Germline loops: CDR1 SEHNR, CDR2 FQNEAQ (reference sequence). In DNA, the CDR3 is TGTGCCAGCAGCCTACCCAGACAGGAGCAGTTCTTC. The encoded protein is CASSLPRQEQFF.